These T cell receptor beta chains were read from a single sample in a study of regulatory T cells in long-lasting Graves disease. TCRdb reprocessed the multiplex PCR reads via MiXCR and lists one record per CDR3 protein. The data hold hundreds of thousands of distinct CDR3 sequences, with about 16% observed a single time. These data also featured in a second study, about T cells in Graves' hyperthyroidism and ophthalmopathy.

This specimen consisted of peripheral blood mononuclear cells (PBMCs), obtained at new diagnosis, from a patient treated with antithyroid drugs. The origin of the receptors is a woman aged 35-65 years with Graves disease. Both conserved end residues are part of each CDR3. The D gene is left open where the match is weak. Clone size is not always given. Where it is, it says once, few, many or a class for expanded clones.

>TRBJ2-7|TRBD1|TRBV3-1|many
CASSYAGGTGAYEQYF
TGTGCCAGCAGCTATGCTGGCGGGACAGGGGCCTACGAGCAGTACTTC
>TRBJ1-5|TRBD1|TRBV10-2|few
CASSDRTGRTNQPQHF
TGCGCCAGCAGTGATAGGACAGGGAGGACCAATCAGCCCCAGCATTTT
>TRBJ2-1|.|TRBV28|many
CASSFTQREQFF
TGTGCCAGCAGTTTTACCCAGCGTGAGCAGTTCTTC
>TRBJ1-2|TRBD1|TRBV20-1|.
CSVETGNYGYTF
TGCAGTGTCGAGACAGGGAACTATGGCTACACCTTC
>TRBJ2-1|TRBD2|TRBV12-3/TRBV12-4|many
CASSLKIREWWTSGTDGRDEQFF
TGTGCCAGCAGTTTAAAAATTCGTGAATGGTGGACTAGCGGGACCGACGGAAGGGATGAGCAGTTCTTC
>TRBJ1-1|.|TRBV29-1|.
CSVEGRNRYTEAFF
TGCAGCGTTGAGGGGAGGAACAGGTACACTGAAGCTTTCTTT
>TRBJ1-2|.|TRBV9|few
CASSVAGHLNYGYTF
TGTGCCAGCAGCGTAGCGGGACACCTGAACTATGGCTACACCTTC
>TRBJ2-7|.|TRBV4-1|few
CASSQTGPKDKQYF
TGCGCCAGCAGCCAAACCGGGCCAAAAGACAAGCAGTACTTC
>TRBJ1-1|.|TRBV3-1|many
CASSRWSNTEAFF
TGTGCCAGCAGCCGTTGGTCGAACACTGAAGCTTTCTTT
>TRBJ2-3|TRBD2|TRBV3-1|many
CASSPTRGDGTDTQYF
TGTGCCAGCAGCCCGACGCGGGGGGACGGCACAGATACGCAGTATTTT
>TRBJ1-3|.|TRBV7-6|.
CASSQDLLWAGNTIYF
TGTGCCAGCAGCCAGGATCTACTCTGGGCCGGAAACACCATATATTTT
>TRBJ2-2|.|TRBV29-1|many
CSAGGVNGELFF
TGCAGCGCCGGGGGCGTAAACGGGGAGCTGTTTTTT
>TRBJ2-7|.|TRBV12-3/TRBV12-4|many
CASSSIYEQYF
TGTGCCAGCAGTTCCATCTACGAGCAGTACTTC
>TRBJ1-2|.|TRBV2|many
CASSPRTANYGYTF
TGTGCCAGCAGTCCACGGACAGCTAACTATGGCTACACCTTC
>TRBJ2-5|TRBD1|TRBV24-1|.
CATSDSTGWGETQYF
TGTGCCACCAGTGATTCGACAGGGTGGGGAGAGACCCAGTACTTC
>TRBJ1-1|.|TRBV12-3/TRBV12-4|many
CASSLGLGNTEAFF
TGTGCCAGCAGTTTAGGGCTCGGTAACACTGAAGCTTTCTTT
>TRBJ1-1|.|TRBV19|.
CASSLILNSLDTEAFF
TGTGCCAGCAGCTTAATCCTAAATTCCCTGGACACTGAAGCTTTCTTT